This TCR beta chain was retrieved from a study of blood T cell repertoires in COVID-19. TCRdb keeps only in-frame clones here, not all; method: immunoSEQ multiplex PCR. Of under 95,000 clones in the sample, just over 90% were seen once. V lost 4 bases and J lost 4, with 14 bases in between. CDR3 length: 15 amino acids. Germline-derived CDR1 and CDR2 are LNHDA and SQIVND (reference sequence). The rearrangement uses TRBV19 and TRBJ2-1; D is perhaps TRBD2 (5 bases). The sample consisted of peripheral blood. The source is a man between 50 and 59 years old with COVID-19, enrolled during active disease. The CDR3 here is CASSKNKEGYNEQFF. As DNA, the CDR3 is TGTGCCAGTAGTAAAAACAAAGAGGGATACAATGAGCAGTTCTTC.